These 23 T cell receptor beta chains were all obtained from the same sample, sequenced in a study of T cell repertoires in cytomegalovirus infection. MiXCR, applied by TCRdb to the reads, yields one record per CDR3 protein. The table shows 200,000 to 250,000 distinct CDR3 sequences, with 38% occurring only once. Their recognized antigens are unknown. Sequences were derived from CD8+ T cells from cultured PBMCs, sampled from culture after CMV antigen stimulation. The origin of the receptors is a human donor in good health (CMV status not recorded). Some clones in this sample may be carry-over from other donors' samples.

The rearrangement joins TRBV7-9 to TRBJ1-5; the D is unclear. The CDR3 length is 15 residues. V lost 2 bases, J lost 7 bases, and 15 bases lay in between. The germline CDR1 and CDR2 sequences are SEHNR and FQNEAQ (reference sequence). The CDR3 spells CASSLLPATGQPQHF. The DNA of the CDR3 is TGTGCCAGCAGCTTATTACCCGCCACTGGCCAGCCCCAGCATTTT.

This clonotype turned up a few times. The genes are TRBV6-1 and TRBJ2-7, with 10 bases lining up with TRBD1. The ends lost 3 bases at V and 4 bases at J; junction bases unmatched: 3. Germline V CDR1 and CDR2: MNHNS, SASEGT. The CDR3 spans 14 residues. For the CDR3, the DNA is TGTGCCAGCAGTGATTGGGACAGGGGATACGAGCAGTACTTC. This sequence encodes CASSDWDRGYEQYF.

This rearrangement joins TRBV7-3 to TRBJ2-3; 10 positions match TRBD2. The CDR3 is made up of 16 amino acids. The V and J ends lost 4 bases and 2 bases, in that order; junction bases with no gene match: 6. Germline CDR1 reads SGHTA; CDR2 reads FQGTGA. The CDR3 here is CASSSLAGGVTDTQYF. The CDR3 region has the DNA TGTGCCAGCAGCTCCTTAGCGGGGGGAGTCACAGATACGCAGTATTTT.

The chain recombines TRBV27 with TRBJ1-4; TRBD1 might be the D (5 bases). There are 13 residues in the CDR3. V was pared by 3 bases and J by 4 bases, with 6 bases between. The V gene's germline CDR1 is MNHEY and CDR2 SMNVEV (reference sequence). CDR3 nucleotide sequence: TGTGCCAGCAGTTTGGGGGGTAATGAAAAACTGTTTTTT. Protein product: CASSLGGNEKLFF.

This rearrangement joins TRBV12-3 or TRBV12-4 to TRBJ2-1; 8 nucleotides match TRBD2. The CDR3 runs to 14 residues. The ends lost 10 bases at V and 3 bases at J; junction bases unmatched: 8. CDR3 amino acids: CATPTSDVYNEQFF. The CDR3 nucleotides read TGTGCCACCCCGACTAGCGATGTCTACAATGAGCAGTTCTTC.

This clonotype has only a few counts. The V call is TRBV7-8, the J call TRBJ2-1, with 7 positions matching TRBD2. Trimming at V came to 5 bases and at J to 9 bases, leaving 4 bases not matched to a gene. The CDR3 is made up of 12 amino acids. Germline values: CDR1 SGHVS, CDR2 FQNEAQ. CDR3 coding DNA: TGTGCCAGCAGCCTCCGGGGGGTTGAGCAGTTCTTC. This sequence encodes CASSLRGVEQFF.

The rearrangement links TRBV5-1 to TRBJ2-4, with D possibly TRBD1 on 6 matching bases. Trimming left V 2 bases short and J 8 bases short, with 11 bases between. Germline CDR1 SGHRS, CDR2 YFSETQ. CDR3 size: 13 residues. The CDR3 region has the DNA TGCGCCAGCAGCTTCCGACAGGAGGACATTCAGTACTTC. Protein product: CASSFRQEDIQYF. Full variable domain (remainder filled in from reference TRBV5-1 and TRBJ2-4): KAGVTQTPRYLIKTRGQQVTLSCSPISGHRSVSWYQQTPGQGLQFLFEYFSETQRNKGNFPGRFSGRQFSNSRSEMNVSTLELGDSALYLCASSFRQEDIQYFGAGTRLSVL.

This chain's CDR3 is CASSLRLAGTLDEQFF. In DNA form, the CDR3 reads TGTGCCAGCAGCCTCCGACTAGCGGGAACCCTAGATGAGCAGTTCTTC. J is TRBJ2-1 and V is TRBV7-6, with 11 bases lining up with TRBD2. This CDR3 spans 16 amino acids. CDR1 and CDR2 from the germline V gene are SGHVS and FNYEAQ. V shed 5 bases and J 8 bases; nucleotides not matched to a gene: 11.

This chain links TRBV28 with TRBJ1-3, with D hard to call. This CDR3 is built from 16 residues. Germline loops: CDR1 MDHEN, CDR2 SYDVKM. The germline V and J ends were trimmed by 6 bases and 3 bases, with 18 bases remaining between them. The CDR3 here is CASSSGLPPYGNTIYF. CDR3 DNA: TGTGCCAGCAGCTCTGGTCTGCCCCCCTATGGAAACACCATATATTTT. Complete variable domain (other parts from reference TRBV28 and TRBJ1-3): DVKVTQSSRYLVKRTGEKVFLECVQDMDHENMFWYRQDPGLGLRLIYFSYDVKMKEKGDIPEGYSVSREKKERFSLILESASTNQTSMYLCASSSGLPPYGNTIYFGEGSWLTVV.

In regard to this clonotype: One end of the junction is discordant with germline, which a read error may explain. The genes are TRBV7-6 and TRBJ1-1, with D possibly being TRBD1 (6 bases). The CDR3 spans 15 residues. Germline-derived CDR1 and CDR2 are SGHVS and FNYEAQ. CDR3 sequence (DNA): TGTGCCAGCAGCCTTGTAAGGAGAGGGGACACTGAAGATTTCTTT. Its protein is CASSLVRRGDTEDFF.

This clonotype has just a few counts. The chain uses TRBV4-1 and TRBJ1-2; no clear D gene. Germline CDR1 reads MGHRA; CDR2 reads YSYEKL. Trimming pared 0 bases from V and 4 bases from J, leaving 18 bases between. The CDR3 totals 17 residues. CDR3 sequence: CASSQDESLPPFYGYTF. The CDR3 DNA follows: TGCGCCAGCAGCCAAGATGAAAGTCTCCCCCCCTTCTATGGCTACACCTTC.

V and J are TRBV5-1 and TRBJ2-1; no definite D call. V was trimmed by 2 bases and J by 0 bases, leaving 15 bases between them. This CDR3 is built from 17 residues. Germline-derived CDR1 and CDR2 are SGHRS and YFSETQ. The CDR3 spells CASSFRTIRSSYNEQFF. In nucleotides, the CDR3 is TGCGCCAGCAGCTTCCGGACGATTCGGAGCTCCTACAATGAGCAGTTCTTC.

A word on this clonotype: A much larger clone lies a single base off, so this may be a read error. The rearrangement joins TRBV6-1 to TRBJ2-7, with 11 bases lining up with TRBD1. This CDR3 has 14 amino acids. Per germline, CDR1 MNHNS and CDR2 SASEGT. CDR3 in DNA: TGTGCCAACAGTGAAGGGACAGGGGGCTACGAGCAGTACTTC. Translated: CANSEGTGGYEQYF.

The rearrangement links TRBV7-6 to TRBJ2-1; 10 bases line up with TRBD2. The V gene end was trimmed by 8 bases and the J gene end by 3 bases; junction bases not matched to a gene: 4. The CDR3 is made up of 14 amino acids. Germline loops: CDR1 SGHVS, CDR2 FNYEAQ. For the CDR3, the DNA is TGTGCCAGCTCAGAGCGGGGGGGCTACAATGAGCAGTTCTTC. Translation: CASSERGGYNEQFF.

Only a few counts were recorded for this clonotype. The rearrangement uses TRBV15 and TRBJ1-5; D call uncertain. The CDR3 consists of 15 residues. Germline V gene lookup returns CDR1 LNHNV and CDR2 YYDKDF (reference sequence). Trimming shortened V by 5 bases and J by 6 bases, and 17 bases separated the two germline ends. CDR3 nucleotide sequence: TGTGCCACCAGCTCGGGAAGGGAGGGCCCTCAGCCCCAGCATTTT. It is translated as CATSSGREGPQPQHF.

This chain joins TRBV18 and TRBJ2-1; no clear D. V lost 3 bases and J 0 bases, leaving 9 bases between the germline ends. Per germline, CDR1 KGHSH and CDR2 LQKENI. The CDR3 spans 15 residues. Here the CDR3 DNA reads TGTGCCAGCTCACCGAGCTGGAGCTCCTACAATGAGCAGTTCTTC. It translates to CASSPSWSSYNEQFF.

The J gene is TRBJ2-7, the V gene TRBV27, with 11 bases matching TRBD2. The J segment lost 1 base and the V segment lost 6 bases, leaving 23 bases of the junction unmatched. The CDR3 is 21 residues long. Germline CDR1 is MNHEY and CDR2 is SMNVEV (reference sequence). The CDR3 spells CASSPSGWGLAEGESSYEQYF. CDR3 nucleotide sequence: TGTGCCAGCAGCCCCTCAGGTTGGGGACTAGCGGAGGGGGAGAGTTCCTACGAGCAGTACTTC.

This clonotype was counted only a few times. The CDR3 protein is CASSSWDLRGKGYTF. As DNA, the CDR3 is TGTGCCAGCAGTTCCTGGGACTTACGAGGGAAAGGCTACACCTTC. The rearrangement links TRBV12-3 or TRBV12-4 to TRBJ1-2, with D tentatively TRBD1 (5 bases). CDR3 size: 15 residues. Trimming removed 4 bases at V and 8 bases at J, with 20 bases between.

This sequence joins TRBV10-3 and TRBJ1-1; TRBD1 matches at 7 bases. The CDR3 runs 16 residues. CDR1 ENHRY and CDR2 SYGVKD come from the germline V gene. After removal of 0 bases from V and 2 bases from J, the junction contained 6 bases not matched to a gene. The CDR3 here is CAISESATGKNTEAFF. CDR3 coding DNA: TGTGCCATCAGTGAGTCCGCGACAGGGAAAAACACTGAAGCTTTCTTT.

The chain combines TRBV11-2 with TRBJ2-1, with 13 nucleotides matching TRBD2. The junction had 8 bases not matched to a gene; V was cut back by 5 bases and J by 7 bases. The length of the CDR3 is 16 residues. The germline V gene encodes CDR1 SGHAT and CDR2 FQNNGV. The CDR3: CASSPWTSGGGNEQFF. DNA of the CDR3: TGTGCCAGCAGCCCGTGGACTAGCGGGGGAGGGAATGAGCAGTTCTTC.

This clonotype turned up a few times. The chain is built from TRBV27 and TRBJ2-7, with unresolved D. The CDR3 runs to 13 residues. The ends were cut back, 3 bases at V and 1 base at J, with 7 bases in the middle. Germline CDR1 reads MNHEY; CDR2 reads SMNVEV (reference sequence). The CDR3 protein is CASSFPGSYEQYF. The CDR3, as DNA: TGTGCCAGCAGTTTCCCGGGTTCCTACGAGCAGTACTTC.

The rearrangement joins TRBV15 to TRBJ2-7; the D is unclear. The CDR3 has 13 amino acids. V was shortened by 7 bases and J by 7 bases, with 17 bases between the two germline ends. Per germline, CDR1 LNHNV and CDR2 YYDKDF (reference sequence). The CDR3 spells CATTDRRLREQYF. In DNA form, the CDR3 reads TGTGCCACCACAGACCGCCGCCTTCGAGAGCAGTACTTC.

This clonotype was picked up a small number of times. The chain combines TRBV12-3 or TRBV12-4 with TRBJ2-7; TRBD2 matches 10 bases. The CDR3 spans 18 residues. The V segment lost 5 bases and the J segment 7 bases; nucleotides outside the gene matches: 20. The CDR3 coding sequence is TGTGCCAGCAGTGCCTGGGAAGGTAGCGGGGGGCCCGGGGGTGAGCAGTACTTC. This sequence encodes CASSAWEGSGGPGGEQYF.